These T cell receptor beta chains were read from a single sample in a study of technical replicates of blood from a handful of donors. Only in-frame clones appear in the TCRdb table, and some are missing; sequencing was by immunoSEQ multiplex PCR. The sample comprises 60,000 to 90,000 clones, just under 95% of which are singletons, and roughly 0.37% rests with the top ten. The sample was T cells isolated from PBMCs. These receptors were taken from a human donor in good health. Both conserved end residues are part of each CDR3. A D gene is named only where the DNA matches it firmly. Clone size appears in some rows only: once, few, many, or a class for an expanded clone.

cdr3_length d_call j_call v_call clone_size cdr3_aa cdr3_nt
14 . TRBJ1-1 TRBV10-3 . CATMSAGLNTEAFF TGTGCCACCATGAGTGCGGGGCTGAACACTGAAGCTTTCTTT
13 . TRBJ2-7 TRBV7-2 . CASSLSMGGQQYF TGTGCCAGCAGCTTATCGATGGGGGGGCAGCAGTACTTC
13 . TRBJ1-1 TRBV30 . CAWVPTGVPEAFF TGTGCCTGGGTCCCGACAGGAGTACCTGAAGCTTTCTTT
12 . TRBJ1-4 TRBV25-1 . CASSQQGGKLFF TGTGCCAGCAGTCAACAGGGTGGAAAACTGTTTTTT
13 . TRBJ2-7 TRBV5-1 . CASSLFANYEQYF TGCGCCAGCAGCTTATTCGCTAACTACGAGCAGTACTTC
16 TRBD1 TRBJ2-6 TRBV27 . CASRDRVVSGANVLTF TGTGCCAGCCGGGACAGGGTCGTCTCTGGGGCCAACGTCCTGACTTTC
16 . TRBJ1-2 TRBV4-1 . CASKFSYTASNYGYTF TGCGCCAGCAAGTTCTCCTACACAGCCTCTAACTATGGCTACACCTTC
15 TRBD1 TRBJ1-2 TRBV6-6 . CASSFQGQGRYGYTF TGTGCCAGCAGTTTCCAAGGACAGGGAAGATATGGCTACACCTTC
15 . TRBJ1-5 TRBV6-1 . CASRVDGGTNQPQHF TGTGCCAGCAGAGTGGACGGGGGGACTAATCAGCCCCAGCATTTT
15 . TRBJ2-7 TRBV30 . CAWGDLRESSYEQYF TGTGCCTGGGGGGACCTTCGGGAGTCTAGCTACGAGCAGTACTTC
16 . TRBJ2-1 TRBV14 . CASSLLTGTGNNEQFF TGTGCCAGCAGCCTCCTGACCGGGACTGGAAACAATGAGCAGTTCTTC
16 TRBD1 TRBJ2-2 TRBV6-6 . CASSPRQGGLAGELFF TGTGCCAGCAGTCCACGACAGGGCGGATTGGCCGGGGAGCTGTTTTTT
13 . TRBJ1-1 TRBV7-2 . CASRGQPNTEAFF TGTGCCAGCAGAGGACAGCCGAACACTGAAGCTTTCTTT
14 TRBD2 TRBJ2-7 TRBV28 . CASSSSGTSYEQYF TGTGCCAGCAGTAGTAGCGGGACCAGCTACGAGCAGTACTTC
16 TRBD2 TRBJ2-5 TRBV13 . CASSEDPLAGRETQYF TGTGCCAGCAGCGAAGACCCTCTAGCGGGACGGGAGACCCAGTACTTC
15 TRBD1 TRBJ2-7 TRBV2 . CASSAGMDRVEGQYF TGTGCCAGCAGTGCAGGAATGGACAGGGTGGAAGGGCAGTACTTC
13 TRBD2 TRBJ2-7 TRBV7-8 . CASSLVVGGEQYF TGTGCCAGCAGCTTAGTGGTGGGGGGGGAGCAGTACTTC
15 . TRBJ2-6 TRBV9 few CASSSKLTGANVLTF TGTGCCAGCAGCTCCAAACTGACTGGGGCCAACGTCCTGACTTTC
15 . TRBJ1-3 TRBV5-1 . CASSRTQGPGNTIYF TGCGCCAGCAGCAGGACACAGGGCCCTGGAAACACCATATATTTT
18 TRBD1 TRBJ2-4 TRBV19 . CASSRSTGARGAKNIQYF TGTGCCAGTAGTAGGTCCACAGGGGCCAGGGGGGCCAAAAACATTCAGTACTTC
12 . TRBJ2-7 TRBV6-5 . CATSDSPYEQYF TGTGCCACCTCTGACAGTCCCTACGAGCAGTACTTC
13 TRBD1 TRBJ2-7 TRBV2 once CASSGTGGYEQYF TGTGCCAGCAGTGGGACAGGGGGCTACGAGCAGTACTTC
15 . TRBJ1-1 TRBV6-5 . CASSPTRQMNTEAFF TGTGCCAGCAGTCCAACCCGACAGATGAACACTGAAGCTTTCTTT
14 . TRBJ2-3 TRBV23-1 . CASSRLIVTDTQYF TGCGCCAGCAGTCGGCTTATTGTCACAGATACGCAGTATTTT
18 TRBD1 TRBJ1-1 TRBV5-1 . CASSLAPLGQGRNTEAFF TGCGCCAGCAGCTTGGCGCCTCTTGGACAGGGGCGGAACACTGAAGCTTTCTTT
11 . TRBJ1-1 TRBV7-3 few CASSWTTEAFF TGTGCCAGCAGCTGGACAACTGAAGCTTTCTTT
14 . TRBJ1-1 TRBV28 . CASSSGLGHTEAFF TGTGCCAGCAGTTCAGGGCTGGGTCACACTGAAGCTTTCTTT
11 . TRBJ1-1 TRBV19 . CASGHRVRTFF TGTGCCAGTGGACACAGGGTTAGGACTTTCTTT
15 TRBD2 TRBJ2-5 TRBV11-3 . CASSLLAGGQETQYF TGTGCCAGCAGCTTGCTAGCGGGAGGCCAAGAGACCCAGTACTTC
13 . TRBJ1-5 TRBV19 few CASRQGVGQPQHF TGTGCCAGTAGACAGGGAGTGGGCCAGCCCCAGCATTTT
16 TRBD2 TRBJ2-1 TRBV28 . CASSLLVAGGHNEQFF TGTGCCAGCAGTTTGTTGGTAGCGGGAGGGCACAATGAGCAGTTCTTC